These T cell receptor beta chains were read from a single sample in a study of response to subunit inactivated influenza vaccine. TCRdb reanalysed the RT-PCR reads using MiXCR and keeps one entry per CDR3 protein. The sample carries roughly 190,000 distinct CDR3 sequences, 12% recorded once. These records were also assigned to another study, of T cells expressing NK-cell markers.

Specimen: CD8+ T cells sorted from PBMCs, collected 11 to 12 days after vaccination. These receptors all stem from a man over 45 who received an inactivated influenza vaccine. Both conserved end residues are part of each CDR3. The D gene is left open where the match is weak. Part of the rows lack a size; the others show once, few, many or a class for expanded clones.

J gene | clone size | D gene | V gene | CDR3 protein | CDR3 DNA
TRBJ2-1 | medium-sized | NA | TRBV5-1 | CASSAENEQFF | TGCGCCAGCAGCGCTGAGAATGAGCAGTTCTTC
TRBJ2-3 | few | NA | TRBV4-3 | CASSQEHPHPPTDTQYF | TGCGCCAGCAGCCAAGAACACCCCCACCCCCCCACAGATACGCAGTATTTT
TRBJ2-1 | few | NA | TRBV3-1 | CASSQEDGTSYNEQFF | TGTGCCAGCAGCCAAGAGGACGGGACTTCCTACAATGAGCAGTTCTTC
TRBJ2-5 | many | NA | TRBV6-5 | CASSRGGETQYF | TGTGCCAGCAGTCGAGGGGGAGAGACCCAGTACTTC
TRBJ2-2 | NA | TRBD2 | TRBV2 | CASSETQRELDGELFF | TGTGCCAGCAGTGAAACCCAGCGGGAGCTCGACGGGGAGCTGTTTTTT
TRBJ1-2 | many | NA | TRBV10-3 | CAISESMTDSDGYTF | TGTGCCATCAGTGAGTCGATGACGGACAGTGATGGCTACACCTTC
TRBJ2-1 | NA | TRBD2 | TRBV12-5 | CASGADRDYYSYEQFF | TGTGCTAGTGGTGCCGACCGGGACTATTATTCCTATGAGCAGTTCTTC
TRBJ2-7 | NA | NA | TRBV2 | CASSETTIYEQYF | TGTGCCAGCAGTGAAACTACCATCTACGAGCAGTACTTC
TRBJ2-5 | NA | NA | TRBV3-1 | CASSQGANQQETQYF | TGTGCCAGCAGCCAAGGGGCTAACCAACAAGAGACCCAGTACTTC
TRBJ2-5 | few | NA | TRBV11-3 | CASSSGVGETQYF | TGTGCCAGCAGCTCGGGGGTGGGGGAGACCCAGTACTTC
TRBJ2-2 | many | NA | TRBV25-1 | CASSEWGTGELFF | TGTGCCAGCAGTGAATGGGGAACCGGGGAGCTGTTTTTT
TRBJ1-1 | NA | TRBD1 | TRBV9 | CASSLWTGAEAFF | TGTGCCAGCAGCCTCTGGACAGGAGCTGAAGCTTTCTTT
TRBJ2-7 | few | TRBD1 | TRBV9 | CASSVAPGQGSYEQYF | TGTGCCAGCAGCGTAGCCCCGGGACAGGGGTCCTACGAGCAGTACTTC
TRBJ2-7 | NA | NA | TRBV29-1 | CSVSGTEQYF | TGCAGCGTGTCAGGGACCGAGCAGTACTTC
TRBJ1-1 | NA | NA | TRBV5-5 | CASSITDSYTEAFF | TGTGCCAGCAGCATAACTGACAGTTACACTGAAGCTTTCTTT
TRBJ2-7 | NA | NA | TRBV7-9 | CASSSTENTYEQYF | TGTGCCAGCAGCTCAACGGAGAACACCTACGAGCAGTACTTC
TRBJ2-3 | NA | NA | TRBV7-8 | CASSITGFGTDTQYF | TGTGCCAGCAGCATAACAGGGTTCGGGACAGATACGCAGTATTTT
TRBJ1-2 | many | NA | TRBV4-3 | CASRGTDYGYTF | TGCGCCAGCCGGGGGACTGACTATGGCTACACCTTC
TRBJ2-7 | few | TRBD2 | TRBV6-2/TRBV6-3 | CASSYSERGPTYEQYF | TGTGCCAGCAGTTACTCGGAGCGGGGACCGACCTACGAGCAGTACTTC
TRBJ2-1 | few | TRBD2 | TRBV6-1 | CASRPLAGEYNEQFF | TGTGCCAGCAGGCCCCTAGCGGGCGAATACAATGAGCAGTTCTTC
TRBJ2-7 | NA | TRBD2 | TRBV20-1 | CSAGPLSGRTYEQYF | TGCAGTGCTGGCCCTCTTAGCGGGAGAACGTACGAGCAGTACTTC
TRBJ1-5 | few | TRBD1 | TRBV27 | CASSKTGGSNQPQHF | TGTGCCAGCAGTAAGACAGGGGGAAGCAATCAGCCCCAGCATTTT
TRBJ2-1 | NA | TRBD2 | TRBV11-1 | CASSSQGRPRETGYNEQFF | TGTGCCAGCAGCTCTCAAGGTCGCCCGCGGGAGACGGGCTACAATGAGCAGTTCTTC
TRBJ2-2 | many | TRBD1 | TRBV10-3 | CAISERDRPTGELFF | TGTGCCATCAGCGAAAGGGACAGGCCCACCGGGGAGCTGTTTTTT